This TCR beta chain was recovered during a study of blood T cell repertoires in COVID-19. The overall study: Samples came from the United States, Italy and Spain, spanning acute and convalescent COVID-19. T cells, B-cell-depleted T cells, or PBMCs provided the cDNA or gDNA that served as material.

The CDR3 is 13 amino acids. The germline V gene encodes CDR1 MNHEY and CDR2 SMNVEV (reference sequence). The V end lost 6 bases, the J end lost 5 bases, and 14 bases lay between the germline ends. Source study methods: From reference gene primer amplification, estimates of nucleated cell counts were derived. Repertoires were generated with immunoSEQ multiplex PCR, while TCRdb's copy carries only in-frame clones and drops some. The V and J calls and clone size are taken from that table; D and trimming were inferred from the DNA. The table records about 260,000 clones, approximately 84% of them present only once.

This TCR derives from an elderly woman with acute or convalescent COVID-19. Sequencing was performed on peripheral blood. The rearrangement uses TRBV27 and TRBJ2-7, with D possibly being TRBD2 (7 bases). CDR3 coding DNA: TGTGCCAGCAGGCTTCGGGGGGCCAACGAGCAGTACTTC. This codes for CASRLRGANEQYF.